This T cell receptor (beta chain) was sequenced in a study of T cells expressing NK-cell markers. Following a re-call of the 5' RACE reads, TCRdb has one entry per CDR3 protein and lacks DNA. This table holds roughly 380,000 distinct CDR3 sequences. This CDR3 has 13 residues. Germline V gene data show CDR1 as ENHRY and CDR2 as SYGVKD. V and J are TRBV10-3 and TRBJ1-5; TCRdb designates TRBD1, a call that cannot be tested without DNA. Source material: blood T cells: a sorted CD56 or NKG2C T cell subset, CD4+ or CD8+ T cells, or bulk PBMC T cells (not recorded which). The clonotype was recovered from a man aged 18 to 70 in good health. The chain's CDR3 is CAIGGQGNQPQHF.